Following are 19 T cell receptor beta chains from one sample sequenced in a study of Tregs in tolerant kidney transplant recipients. The repertoire was sequenced with immunoSEQ multiplex PCR; TCRdb's copy has only in-frame clones and lacks some. The sample lists 110,000 or so clones; roughly nine tenths were seen once. Sequenced: CD4+ T cells from blood. These receptors came from a human donor in good health.

The V gene is TRBV10-3, the J gene TRBJ1-1; 8 bases line up with TRBD1. In germline, CDR1 is ENHRY, CDR2 SYGVKD. The J segment lost 1 base and the V segment lost 10 bases, leaving 11 bases of the junction unmatched. The CDR3 contains 15 residues. In nucleotides, the CDR3 is TGTGCCACCGGAGGAACAGGGGGGCCGAACACTGAAGCTTTCTTT. It yields the protein CATGGTGGPNTEAFF.

This sequence joins TRBV2 and TRBJ2-5; 14 positions match TRBD2. This CDR3 contains 15 residues. Losses at the gene ends were 5 bases for V and 4 bases for J; bases not matched to a gene: 3. Germline loops: CDR1 SNHLY, CDR2 FYNNEI. CDR3: CASSLTSGGGETQYF. As DNA, the CDR3 is TGTGCCAGCAGTTTGACTAGCGGGGGGGGAGAGACCCAGTACTTC.

The gene calls are TRBV7-8 and TRBJ2-5, with 13 nucleotides matching TRBD2. CDR1 and CDR2 (germline): SGHVS, FQNEAQ. The CDR3 loop spans 16 amino acids. The V segment lost 6 bases and the J segment 7 bases; nucleotides outside the gene matches: 11. The CDR3 DNA reads as TGTGCCAGCAGTTTTGGACTAGCGGGAGTGGTGAGGACCCAGTACTTC. It translates to CASSFGLAGVVRTQYF.

Written as DNA, the CDR3 is TGTGCCAGCAGTCAGTCCTATAATTCACCCCTCCACTTT. It translates to CASSQSYNSPLHF. This rearrangement joins TRBV2 to TRBJ1-6; D remains unclear. The V gene lost 5 bases and the J gene lost 1 base, with 3 bases spanning the gap. Germline V CDR1 and CDR2: SNHLY, FYNNEI. The CDR3 contains 13 residues.

The chain links TRBV4-1 to TRBJ2-2; the D is unclear. V was shortened by 4 bases and J by 4 bases, with 10 bases between the two germline ends. CDR3 length: 14 amino acids. Germline V CDR1 and CDR2: MGHRA, YSYEKL. In nucleotides, the CDR3 is TGCGCCAGCAGCCGAGACATTGGCACCGGGGAGCTGTTTTTT. Its translation is CASSRDIGTGELFF.

Turning to this clone: In the same sample, other DNA sequences code for this CDR3. The genes are TRBV5-4 and TRBJ2-6, with D uncertain. CDR3 length: 15 amino acids. Germline CDR1 reads SGHNT; CDR2 reads YYREEE (reference sequence). Trimming left V 0 bases short and J 0 bases short, with 4 bases between. CDR3 sequence (DNA): TGTGCCAGCAGCTTGGACTCCTCTGGGGCCAACGTCCTGACTTTC. It is translated as CASSLDSSGANVLTF.

The rearrangement links TRBV30 to TRBJ2-4; tentatively, D is TRBD2 (6 bases). Between the trimmed V and J ends, which lost 2 bases and 0 bases, there was a span of 11 bases. The CDR3 extends over 15 amino acids. Germline V gene sequence: CDR1 GTSNPN, CDR2 SVGIG (reference sequence). The CDR3 DNA is TGTGCCTGGAGTAGGCGGGATTTAGCCAAAAACATTCAGTACTTC. Translating gives CAWSRRDLAKNIQYF.

With respect to this clone: The same CDR3 also results from other DNA sequences found in this sample. The V and J genes are TRBV2 and TRBJ1-3; TRBD1 matches at 9 bases. This CDR3 spans 14 amino acids. Trimming cost V 4 bases and J 4 bases; bases outside gene matches: 2. CDR1 is SNHLY, CDR2 FYNNEI, per germline. The CDR3, as DNA: TGTGCCAGCAGTGGACAGGGGGGAGGAAACACCATATATTTT. This sequence encodes CASSGQGGGNTIYF.

The chain has TRBV5-1 and TRBJ1-2, with D possibly being TRBD1 (6 bases). Deletions cut 1 base from V and 0 bases from J, with 10 bases between. CDR1 and CDR2 from the germline V gene are SGHRS and YFSETQ. This CDR3 contains 15 residues. This chain's CDR3 is CASSLTGGPNYGYTF. CDR3 in DNA: TGCGCCAGCAGCTTGACCGGGGGCCCTAACTATGGCTACACCTTC.

This chain uses TRBV19 with TRBJ1-5; 11 bases match TRBD1. This CDR3 region has 14 residues. V shed 10 bases and J 7 bases; nucleotides not matched to a gene: 9. CDR1 is LNHDA, CDR2 SQIVND, per germline (reference sequence). For the CDR3, the DNA is TGTGCCACTTCTTTCGGACAGGGGGCCCAGCCCCAGCATTTT. Translating it yields CATSFGQGAQPQHF.

J is TRBJ2-1 and V is TRBV10-3, with 9 nucleotides matching TRBD1. The CDR3 is 16 amino acids. Trimming cost V 0 bases and J 7 bases; bases outside gene matches: 7. The germline V gene encodes CDR1 ENHRY and CDR2 SYGVKD. CDR3 coding DNA: TGTGCCATCAGTGAGTCTGGGACAGGGAAGGAAAATGAGCAGTTCTTC. Its translation: CAISESGTGKENEQFF.

This rearrangement joins TRBV5-1 to TRBJ2-1; D remains unclear. The CDR3 runs 12 residues. Germline CDR1 is SGHRS and CDR2 is YFSETQ. The ends were cut back, 1 base at V and 7 bases at J, with 6 bases in the middle. The CDR3 sequence is CASSLTVNEQFF. The CDR3 nucleotides read TGCGCCAGCAGCTTGACCGTTAATGAGCAGTTCTTC.

The chain combines TRBV7-8 with TRBJ2-2; unclear D gene. Trimming removed 1 base at V and 4 bases at J, with 13 bases between. The CDR3 covers 16 residues. The germline CDR1 and CDR2 sequences are SGHVS and FQNEAQ. The CDR3 loop reads CASSLVASVVTGELFF. Here the CDR3 DNA reads TGTGCCAGCAGCTTAGTGGCGAGTGTCGTCACCGGGGAGCTGTTTTTT.

CDR3 sequence reads: CASTERGTQPQHF. The CDR3 DNA reads TGTGCCAGCACCGAAAGGGGGACTCAGCCCCAGCATTTT. The gene calls are TRBV6-6 and TRBJ1-5; D is possibly TRBD1 (6 bases). The length of the CDR3 is 13 residues. V lost 7 bases and J 6 bases, leaving 13 bases between the germline ends. Germline V CDR1 and CDR2: MNHNY, SVGAGI (reference sequence).

The CDR3 sequence is CASSLQQGGGNQPQHF. The CDR3, as DNA: TGTGCCAGCAGCTTACAACAGGGAGGGGGCAATCAGCCCCAGCATTTT. The chain carries TRBV7-2 and TRBJ1-5; a weak D match, TRBD1 (6 bases). Per germline, CDR1 SGHTA and CDR2 FQGNSA. V was shortened by 2 bases and J by 2 bases, with 13 bases between the two germline ends. The CDR3 sequence is 16 residues long.

The rearrangement joins TRBV6-1 to TRBJ2-2, with D maybe TRBD2 (5 bases). The CDR3 has 16 amino acids. Germline V lookup: CDR1 MNHNS, CDR2 SASEGT. Trimming removed 7 bases from V and 0 bases from J, with 15 bases in between. The CDR3 sequence: CASNDYGGANTGELFF. CDR3 DNA sequence: TGTGCCAGCAATGACTACGGAGGTGCGAACACCGGGGAGCTGTTTTTT.

The rearrangement links TRBV6-4 to TRBJ2-2; no clear D gene. Germline-derived CDR1 and CDR2 are MRHNA and SNTAGT. The CDR3 totals 15 residues. Trimming shortened V by 4 bases and J by 7 bases, and 16 bases separated the two germline ends. CDR3 protein: CASSAIYGSYGELFF. The CDR3 nucleotides read TGTGCCAGCAGTGCCATCTACGGCTCGTACGGGGAGCTGTTTTTT.

The chain uses TRBV25-1 and TRBJ1-2; perhaps TRBD1 as D (5 bases). CDR3 length equals 15 residues. Trimming shortened V by 3 bases and J by 7 bases, and 18 bases separated the two germline ends. The germline gives CDR1 MGHDK, CDR2 SYGVNS. CDR3 DNA: TGTGCCAGCAGTGATCCAAGGCAGGGCGCGGGTGGCTACACCTTC. Protein: CASSDPRQGAGGYTF.

This chain uses TRBV5-8 with TRBJ2-1; 7 bases are shared with TRBD2. J was trimmed by 9 bases and V by 4 bases; bases with no gene match: 16. Germline values: CDR1 SGHTS, CDR2 YDEGEE. This CDR3 comprises 16 residues. The DNA of the CDR3 is TGTGCCAGCAGCCCCGCGGGGGAAGGGACTTTCGCTGAGCAGTTCTTC. Protein: CASSPAGEGTFAEQFF.